This T cell receptor beta chain comes out of a study of T-cell memory formation after mild COVID-19. Notes on this clonotype: Its antigen remains unidentified.

Findings and caveats of the study: Clones shrinking between day 15 and 85 showed a balanced CD4/CD8 split, and those that grew later tilted toward CD4+. Confirmation of SARS-CoV-2 specificity was lacking for second-wave clones peaking day 37.

From germline, CDR1 is MNHEY and CDR2 SVGAGI. CDR3 length equals 13 residues. The V gene lost 8 bases and the J gene lost 3 bases, with 13 bases spanning the gap. Each CDR3 protein is one row after TCRdb ran MiXCR on the 5' RACE reads. The sample has roughly 620,000 distinct CDR3 sequences; roughly 18% are singletons. Specimen: PBMCs or a T cell subset sorted from them (not recorded which). The receptor was isolated from an adult woman who had mild COVID-19 (a few samples of this study predate the infection). Cell type and time point are not known. V gene TRBV6-5 combines with J gene TRBJ1-1; weak D call: TRBD1 (6 bases). The DNA for the CDR3 is TGTGCCAGCCGGCAGGGGCTAGACACTGAAGCTTTCTTT. This sequence encodes CASRQGLDTEAFF.